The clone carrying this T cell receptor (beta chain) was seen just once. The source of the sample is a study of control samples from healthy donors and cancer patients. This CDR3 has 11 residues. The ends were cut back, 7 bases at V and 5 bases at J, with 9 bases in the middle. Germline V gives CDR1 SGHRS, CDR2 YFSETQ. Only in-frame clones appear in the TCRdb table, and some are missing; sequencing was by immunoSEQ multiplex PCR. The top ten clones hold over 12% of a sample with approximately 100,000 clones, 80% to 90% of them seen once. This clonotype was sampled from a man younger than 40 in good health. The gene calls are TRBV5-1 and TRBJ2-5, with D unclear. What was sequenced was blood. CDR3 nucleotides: TGCGCCAGCCAGATCGGGGAGACCCAGTACTTC. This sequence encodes CASQIGETQYF.